The present TCR beta chain was sequenced within a study of blood T cell repertoires in COVID-19. As for the study in general: Nucleic acid was either cDNA or gDNA, and it came from T cells, B-cell-depleted T cells, or PBMCs.

This clone was seen more than once but under ten times. Original data processing: Quantification of nucleated cells was approximated via reference gene primer amplification. This table comes from immunoSEQ multiplex PCR, and its TCRdb copy is limited to in-frame clones, with some not included. Clone size and V and J calls were adopted from that table, with D and trimming inferred from the DNA. The data hold some 150,000 clones, with around 83% observed a single time. The germline V and J ends were trimmed by 4 bases and 0 bases, with 7 bases remaining between them. Germline CDR1 is MNHEY and CDR2 is SVGEGT. This CDR3 region has 14 residues.

The V and J genes are TRBV6-2 or TRBV6-3 and TRBJ1-5; D remains unclear. Sequences were obtained from peripheral blood. This sequence was found in a human donor with acute or convalescent COVID-19. The donor label of this sample is uncertain. The CDR3 sequence is CASSSYYSNQPQHF. DNA for the CDR3: TGTGCCAGCAGTTCCTATTATAGCAATCAGCCCCAGCATTTT.